This T cell receptor (beta chain) stems from a study of T cells expressing NK-cell markers. CDR1 is DFQATT, CDR2 SNEGSKA, per germline (reference sequence). This CDR3 is built from 16 residues. Template switching by 5'RACE with UMIs generated the TCR beta cDNA. Following a re-call of the 5' RACE reads, TCRdb has one entry per CDR3 protein and lacks DNA. This listing includes around 470,000 distinct CDR3 sequences. Study-level findings and limits: The same clonotypes also predominated in the CD3+CD56-NKG2C+ fraction of a handful of donors. Clarity on HCMV specificity was lacking for the expanded NKG2C+ T cell clones.

Concerning this clonotype itself: Its antigen is undetermined.

The V call is TRBV20-1, the J call TRBJ1-1; the TCRdb call, TRBD1, lacks DNA for checking. The sequenced sample consisted of blood T cells: a sorted CD56 or NKG2C T cell subset, CD4+ or CD8+ T cells, or bulk PBMC T cells (not recorded which). This clonotype was obtained from a woman aged 45-60 years in good health. CDR3 protein: CSARYSGAFIKPRAFF.